The sequence of this T cell receptor (beta chain) was determined in a study of blood T cell repertoires in COVID-19. Study-level information: The United States, Italy and Spain supplied acute and convalescent COVID-19 samples. In each case, the material was cDNA or gDNA derived from T cells, B-cell-depleted T cells, or PBMCs.

The CDR3 length is 15 residues. Germline CDR1 reads MDHEN; CDR2 reads SYDVKM. J lost 2 bases, V lost 5 bases, and 4 bases had no gene match. Per the original data handling: Estimates of nucleated cell counts were drawn from the amplification of reference gene primers. Assay: immunoSEQ multiplex PCR; the TCRdb copy retains only in-frame clones and omits some. That table furnishes V, J and clone size, whereas the DNA furnished D and trimming. The sample holds some 210,000 clones, around 83% seen once. The sequence was collected from a man aged 45-65 years with active or convalescent COVID-19. V usage is TRBV28 and J usage is TRBJ2-5; 11 nucleotides agree with TRBD1. Sequenced: peripheral blood. The CDR3 is CASSDRDRGQETQYF. The DNA for the CDR3 is TGTGCCAGCAGTGATAGGGACAGGGGGCAAGAGACCCAGTACTTC.